This record looks at one T cell receptor beta chain sequence and its context. The sort gate was single viable CD3+CD4+CD8-CD45RO+ cells for memory CD4+ T cells. CD4+ T cells were isolated by positive magnetic selection. Assay: immunoSEQ multiplex PCR; the TCRdb copy retains only in-frame clones and omits some. The data contain about 82,000 clones, 80% of them singletons. This sample was included in a study of memory CD4+ T cells and cytomegalovirus serostatus. The ends were cut back, 3 bases at V and 7 bases at J, with 10 bases in the middle. Germline CDR1 is SGHTA and CDR2 is FQGTGA. CDR3 length: 14 amino acids.

The clonotype comes from an adult in good health and CMV-seronegative. The V and J genes are TRBV7-3 and TRBJ1-6; D possibly corresponds to TRBD1 (5 bases). The sequenced sample was memory CD4+ T cells from blood. This CDR3 is CASSFDAGNSPLHF. For the CDR3, the DNA is TGTGCCAGCAGCTTTGACGCAGGGAATTCACCCCTCCACTTT.